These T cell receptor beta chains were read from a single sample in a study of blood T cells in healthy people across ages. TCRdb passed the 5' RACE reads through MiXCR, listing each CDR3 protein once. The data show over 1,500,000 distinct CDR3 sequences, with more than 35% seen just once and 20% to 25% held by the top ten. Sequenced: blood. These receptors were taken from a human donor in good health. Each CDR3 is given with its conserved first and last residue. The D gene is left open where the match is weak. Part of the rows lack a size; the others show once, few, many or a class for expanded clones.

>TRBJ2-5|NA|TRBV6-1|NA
TGTGCCAGCAGTTCTTCCCACCAGTACTTC
CASSSSHQYF
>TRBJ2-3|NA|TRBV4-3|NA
TGCGCCAGCAGCCAAGATACTACACAGTATTTT
CASSQDTTQYF
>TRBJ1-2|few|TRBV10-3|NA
TGTGCCATCAGTGCCGGACAGCAGAACTATGGCTACACCTTC
CAISAGQQNYGYTF
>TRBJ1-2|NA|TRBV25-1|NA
TGTGCCAGCACCGGGCCACCTAACTATGGCTGCACCTTC
CASTGPPNYGCTF
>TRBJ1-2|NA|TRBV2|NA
TGTGCCAGCAGTACAAGGGTCTATGGCTACACCTTC
CASSTRVYGYTF
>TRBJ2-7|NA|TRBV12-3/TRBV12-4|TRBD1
TGTGCCAGCACCCGGACAGGGCGGAACGAGCAGTACTTC
CASTRTGRNEQYF
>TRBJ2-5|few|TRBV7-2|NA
TGTGCCAGCAGCTTAAGCTACGGAGGGTACGAGACCCAGTACTTC
CASSLSYGGYETQYF
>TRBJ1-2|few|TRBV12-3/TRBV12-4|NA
TGTGCCAGCAGTTTAAAGTATGGCTACACCTTC
CASSLKYGYTF
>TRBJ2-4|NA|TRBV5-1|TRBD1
TGCGCCAGCAGTTCGAGTGAGGGACAGAAAAACATTCAGTACTTC
CASSSSEGQKNIQYF
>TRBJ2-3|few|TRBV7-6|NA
TGTGCCAGCAGCTTATCCACAGGGTCGGATACGCAGTATTTT
CASSLSTGSDTQYF
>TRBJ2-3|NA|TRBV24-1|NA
TGTGCCACCAGTGGGGTTGGGTCGGCAGATACGCAGTATTTT
CATSGVGSADTQYF
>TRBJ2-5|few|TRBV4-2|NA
TGTGCCAGCAGCCAAGGGGAAGGAGAGACCCAGTACTTC
CASSQGEGETQYF
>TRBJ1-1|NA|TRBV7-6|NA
TGTGCCAGCAGCCCGACAGAGGCGGACACTGAAGCTTTCTTT
CASSPTEADTEAFF
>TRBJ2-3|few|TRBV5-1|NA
TGCGCCAGCAGCTCGGACAGTTATAAAGATACGCAGTATTTT
CASSSDSYKDTQYF
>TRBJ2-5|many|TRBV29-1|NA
TGCAGCGTTAGGAGGACAGAAGAGACCCAGTACTTC
CSVRRTEETQYF
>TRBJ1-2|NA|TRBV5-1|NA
TGCGCCAGCAGCTTGGACTTATTGATTCATGGGTTCACCTTC
CASSLDLLIHGFTF
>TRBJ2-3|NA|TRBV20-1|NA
TGCAGTGCTCCCTCTTTAATCGGCACAGATACGCAGTATTTT
CSAPSLIGTDTQYF
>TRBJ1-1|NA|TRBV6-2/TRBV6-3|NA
TGTGCCAGCGGGGACGCTTGGGAGAACACTGAAGCTTTCTTT
CASGDAWENTEAFF
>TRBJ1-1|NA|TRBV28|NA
TGTGCCAGCAGTTTCCCAGAAGGGACCGCTGAAGCTTTCTTT
CASSFPEGTAEAFF
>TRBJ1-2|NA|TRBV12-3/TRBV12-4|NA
TGTGCCAGCAGCCCCAGTGCCACTAACTATGGCTACACCTTC
CASSPSATNYGYTF
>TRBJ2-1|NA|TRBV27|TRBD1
TGTGCCAGCAGTTTATCCCCCGGGACAGGGGACAATGAGCAGTTCTTC
CASSLSPGTGDNEQFF
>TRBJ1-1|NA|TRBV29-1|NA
TGCAGCGTCTCGGGACACCCGAACACTGAAGCTTTCTTT
CSVSGHPNTEAFF
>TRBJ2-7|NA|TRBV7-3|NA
TGTGCCAGCAGCTCAGCCGGGACCCCGGACGAGCAGTACTTC
CASSSAGTPDEQYF
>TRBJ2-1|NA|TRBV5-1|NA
TGCGCCAGCAGCGTAGACACAAGCTCCTACAATGAGCAGTTCTTC
CASSVDTSSYNEQFF
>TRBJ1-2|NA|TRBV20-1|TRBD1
TGCAGTGCTAGAGAGCTAGGGGGCGCGAGCGGTGGCTACACCTTC
CSARELGGASGGYTF
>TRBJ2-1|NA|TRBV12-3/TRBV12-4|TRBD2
TGCGCCACGGGACTAGCGGGGTCGGGTGAGCAGTTCTTC
CATGLAGSGEQFF
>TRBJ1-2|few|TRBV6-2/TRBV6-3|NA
TGTGCCAGCAGCGACGACCAAACTAACTATGGCTACACCTTC
CASSDDQTNYGYTF
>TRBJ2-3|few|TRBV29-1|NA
TGCAGCGTTGAAATGCCAGCCAAAAGCACAGATACGCAGTATTTT
CSVEMPAKSTDTQYF
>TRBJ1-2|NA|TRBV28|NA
TGTGCCAGCAGTTTACCCCAGACCAGGGATGGCTACACCTTC
CASSLPQTRDGYTF
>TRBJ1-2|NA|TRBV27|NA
TGTGCCAGCTGGAACGGGTTTAACTATGGCTACACCTTC
CASWNGFNYGYTF
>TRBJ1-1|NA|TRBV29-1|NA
TGCAGCGTTGCCCAGGGACGGGTAGACACTGAAGCTTTCTTT
CSVAQGRVDTEAFF
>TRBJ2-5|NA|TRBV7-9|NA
TGTGCCAGCAGCTCCCTGGTAGCTACCTTAGGGGAGACCCAGTACTTC
CASSSLVATLGETQYF
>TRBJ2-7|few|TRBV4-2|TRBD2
TGTGCCAGCAGCAGGGGGGCGGCTAGCGGGGGGACCTACTCCTACGAGCAGTACTTC
CASSRGAASGGTYSYEQYF
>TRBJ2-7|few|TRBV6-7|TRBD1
TGTGCCAGCAGTTACTGTCCGGACAGGGCGGGCGAGCAGTACTTC
CASSYCPDRAGEQYF
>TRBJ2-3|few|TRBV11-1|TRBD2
TGTGCCAGCAGCTTACGGCCCCAAGCGGGGACTACGCAGTATTTT
CASSLRPQAGTTQYF
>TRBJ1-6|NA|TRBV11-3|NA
TGTGCCAGCAGACTTGGACAGAACAAGCCCCTCCACTTT
CASRLGQNKPLHF
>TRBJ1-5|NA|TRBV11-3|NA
TGTGCCAGCAGCCGGCCCTCGGGTTTGGCCCAGCATTTT
CASSRPSGLAQHF
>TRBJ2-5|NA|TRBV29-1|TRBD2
TGCAGCGTTGGGGGGGGGAGTAGCGCGTACCAAGAGACCCAGTACTTC
CSVGGGSSAYQETQYF
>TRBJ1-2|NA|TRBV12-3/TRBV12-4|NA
TGTGCCAGCAGATCTACGGGGGACGCCTATGGCTACACCTTC
CASRSTGDAYGYTF
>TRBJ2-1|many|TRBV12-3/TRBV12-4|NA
TGTGCCAGCAGGAGGGTTGATGAGCAGTTCTTC
CASRRVDEQFF
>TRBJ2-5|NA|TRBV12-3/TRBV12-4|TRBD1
TGTGCCAGCAGTTTAACAGGGGACCCGGAGATGGAGCAGTACTTC
CASSLTGDPEMEQYF
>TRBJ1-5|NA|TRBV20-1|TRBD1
TGCAGTGCTACATCCCCCGCAGGGGGCGCCGGTCAGCCCCAGCATTTT
CSATSPAGGAGQPQHF
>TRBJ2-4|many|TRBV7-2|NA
TGTGCCAGCAGCCCACTTATTCTAGGGACCAAAAACATTCAGTACTTC
CASSPLILGTKNIQYF
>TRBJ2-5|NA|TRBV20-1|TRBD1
TGCAGTGCTAGAGATGCGACAGGGGGGACCCAGTACTTC
CSARDATGGTQYF
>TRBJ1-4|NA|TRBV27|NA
TGTGCCAGCAGCCGGGGGGGACAAATTTCAAGGAGGGAAAAACTGTTTTTT
CASSRGGQISRREKLFF
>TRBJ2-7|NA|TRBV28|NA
TGTGCCAGCGCTCGTAGGGGGGTATACGAGCAGTACTTC
CASARRGVYEQYF
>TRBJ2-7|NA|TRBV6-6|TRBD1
TGTGCCAGCAGTTCACAGGGGGCTTTGGACGAGCGGTACTTC
CASSSQGALDERYF
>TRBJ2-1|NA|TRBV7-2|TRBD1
TGTGCCAGCAGCCCGGGACAGGGACTTGAGCAGTTCTTC
CASSPGQGLEQFF
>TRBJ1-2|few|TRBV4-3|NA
TGCGCCAGCAGCCAATCTTCACAGCAGTATGGCTACACCTTC
CASSQSSQQYGYTF
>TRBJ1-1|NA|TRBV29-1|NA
TGCAGCGTTGAAGCCATGACAGGAGTTCAGCCTGAAGCTTTCTTT
CSVEAMTGVQPEAFF
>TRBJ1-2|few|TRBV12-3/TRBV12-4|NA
TGTGCCAGCAGTTGGGGGGCTCAGGGCTACACCTTC
CASSWGAQGYTF